A single count supports the clone carrying this TCR beta chain. The junction does not match germline at one end; this may be a read error. Germline assignment: CDR1 KGHDR and CDR2 SFDVKD. This CDR3 has 12 amino acids. This sample was taken from a study of blood T cell repertoires in COVID-19. For the study at large: Whether acute or convalescent, the COVID-19 samples came from the United States, Italy and Spain. PBMCs, B-cell-depleted T cells, or T cells provided the cDNA or gDNA that made up the material.

Some clones are missing from TCRdb's copy, which holds only in-frame ones; the method was immunoSEQ multiplex PCR. The data show under 150,000 clones, with roughly 76% seen just once and about an eighth held by the top ten. The sequencing input was peripheral blood. The chain carries TRBV24-1 and TRBJ1-5; 7 bases map to TRBD1. The sequence was collected from a man older than 75 with acute or convalescent COVID-19. The CDR3 DNA reads TGTGCCACCAGTGATCCAGGGACAGCCCTCATTTTT. The encoded protein is CATSDPGTALIF.